The clone carrying this TCR beta chain was observed a handful of times. The data are from a study of early T cells in non-severe SARS-CoV-2 infection. TCRdb re-analysed the 5' RACE reads in MiXCR, keeping a single row per CDR3 protein. The table records around 40,000 distinct CDR3 sequences, less than 7.5% of them present only once. This CDR3 has 14 amino acids. Looked up from germline, CDR1 is SGHTA and CDR2 is FQGNSA. V lost 5 bases and J lost 3; bases outside the gene matches: 6. The sequence was obtained from an adult who was a healthcare worker with PCR-confirmed SARS-CoV-2 infection or an uninfected control (not recorded which). The J gene is TRBJ1-1, the V gene TRBV7-2, with 7 bases aligning to TRBD1. Sequencing was performed on whole blood, taken at baseline. CDR3 sequence reads: CASSPPGQYTEAFF. The CDR3 nucleotides are TGTGCCAGCAGCCCACCGGGACAGTACACTGAAGCTTTCTTT.